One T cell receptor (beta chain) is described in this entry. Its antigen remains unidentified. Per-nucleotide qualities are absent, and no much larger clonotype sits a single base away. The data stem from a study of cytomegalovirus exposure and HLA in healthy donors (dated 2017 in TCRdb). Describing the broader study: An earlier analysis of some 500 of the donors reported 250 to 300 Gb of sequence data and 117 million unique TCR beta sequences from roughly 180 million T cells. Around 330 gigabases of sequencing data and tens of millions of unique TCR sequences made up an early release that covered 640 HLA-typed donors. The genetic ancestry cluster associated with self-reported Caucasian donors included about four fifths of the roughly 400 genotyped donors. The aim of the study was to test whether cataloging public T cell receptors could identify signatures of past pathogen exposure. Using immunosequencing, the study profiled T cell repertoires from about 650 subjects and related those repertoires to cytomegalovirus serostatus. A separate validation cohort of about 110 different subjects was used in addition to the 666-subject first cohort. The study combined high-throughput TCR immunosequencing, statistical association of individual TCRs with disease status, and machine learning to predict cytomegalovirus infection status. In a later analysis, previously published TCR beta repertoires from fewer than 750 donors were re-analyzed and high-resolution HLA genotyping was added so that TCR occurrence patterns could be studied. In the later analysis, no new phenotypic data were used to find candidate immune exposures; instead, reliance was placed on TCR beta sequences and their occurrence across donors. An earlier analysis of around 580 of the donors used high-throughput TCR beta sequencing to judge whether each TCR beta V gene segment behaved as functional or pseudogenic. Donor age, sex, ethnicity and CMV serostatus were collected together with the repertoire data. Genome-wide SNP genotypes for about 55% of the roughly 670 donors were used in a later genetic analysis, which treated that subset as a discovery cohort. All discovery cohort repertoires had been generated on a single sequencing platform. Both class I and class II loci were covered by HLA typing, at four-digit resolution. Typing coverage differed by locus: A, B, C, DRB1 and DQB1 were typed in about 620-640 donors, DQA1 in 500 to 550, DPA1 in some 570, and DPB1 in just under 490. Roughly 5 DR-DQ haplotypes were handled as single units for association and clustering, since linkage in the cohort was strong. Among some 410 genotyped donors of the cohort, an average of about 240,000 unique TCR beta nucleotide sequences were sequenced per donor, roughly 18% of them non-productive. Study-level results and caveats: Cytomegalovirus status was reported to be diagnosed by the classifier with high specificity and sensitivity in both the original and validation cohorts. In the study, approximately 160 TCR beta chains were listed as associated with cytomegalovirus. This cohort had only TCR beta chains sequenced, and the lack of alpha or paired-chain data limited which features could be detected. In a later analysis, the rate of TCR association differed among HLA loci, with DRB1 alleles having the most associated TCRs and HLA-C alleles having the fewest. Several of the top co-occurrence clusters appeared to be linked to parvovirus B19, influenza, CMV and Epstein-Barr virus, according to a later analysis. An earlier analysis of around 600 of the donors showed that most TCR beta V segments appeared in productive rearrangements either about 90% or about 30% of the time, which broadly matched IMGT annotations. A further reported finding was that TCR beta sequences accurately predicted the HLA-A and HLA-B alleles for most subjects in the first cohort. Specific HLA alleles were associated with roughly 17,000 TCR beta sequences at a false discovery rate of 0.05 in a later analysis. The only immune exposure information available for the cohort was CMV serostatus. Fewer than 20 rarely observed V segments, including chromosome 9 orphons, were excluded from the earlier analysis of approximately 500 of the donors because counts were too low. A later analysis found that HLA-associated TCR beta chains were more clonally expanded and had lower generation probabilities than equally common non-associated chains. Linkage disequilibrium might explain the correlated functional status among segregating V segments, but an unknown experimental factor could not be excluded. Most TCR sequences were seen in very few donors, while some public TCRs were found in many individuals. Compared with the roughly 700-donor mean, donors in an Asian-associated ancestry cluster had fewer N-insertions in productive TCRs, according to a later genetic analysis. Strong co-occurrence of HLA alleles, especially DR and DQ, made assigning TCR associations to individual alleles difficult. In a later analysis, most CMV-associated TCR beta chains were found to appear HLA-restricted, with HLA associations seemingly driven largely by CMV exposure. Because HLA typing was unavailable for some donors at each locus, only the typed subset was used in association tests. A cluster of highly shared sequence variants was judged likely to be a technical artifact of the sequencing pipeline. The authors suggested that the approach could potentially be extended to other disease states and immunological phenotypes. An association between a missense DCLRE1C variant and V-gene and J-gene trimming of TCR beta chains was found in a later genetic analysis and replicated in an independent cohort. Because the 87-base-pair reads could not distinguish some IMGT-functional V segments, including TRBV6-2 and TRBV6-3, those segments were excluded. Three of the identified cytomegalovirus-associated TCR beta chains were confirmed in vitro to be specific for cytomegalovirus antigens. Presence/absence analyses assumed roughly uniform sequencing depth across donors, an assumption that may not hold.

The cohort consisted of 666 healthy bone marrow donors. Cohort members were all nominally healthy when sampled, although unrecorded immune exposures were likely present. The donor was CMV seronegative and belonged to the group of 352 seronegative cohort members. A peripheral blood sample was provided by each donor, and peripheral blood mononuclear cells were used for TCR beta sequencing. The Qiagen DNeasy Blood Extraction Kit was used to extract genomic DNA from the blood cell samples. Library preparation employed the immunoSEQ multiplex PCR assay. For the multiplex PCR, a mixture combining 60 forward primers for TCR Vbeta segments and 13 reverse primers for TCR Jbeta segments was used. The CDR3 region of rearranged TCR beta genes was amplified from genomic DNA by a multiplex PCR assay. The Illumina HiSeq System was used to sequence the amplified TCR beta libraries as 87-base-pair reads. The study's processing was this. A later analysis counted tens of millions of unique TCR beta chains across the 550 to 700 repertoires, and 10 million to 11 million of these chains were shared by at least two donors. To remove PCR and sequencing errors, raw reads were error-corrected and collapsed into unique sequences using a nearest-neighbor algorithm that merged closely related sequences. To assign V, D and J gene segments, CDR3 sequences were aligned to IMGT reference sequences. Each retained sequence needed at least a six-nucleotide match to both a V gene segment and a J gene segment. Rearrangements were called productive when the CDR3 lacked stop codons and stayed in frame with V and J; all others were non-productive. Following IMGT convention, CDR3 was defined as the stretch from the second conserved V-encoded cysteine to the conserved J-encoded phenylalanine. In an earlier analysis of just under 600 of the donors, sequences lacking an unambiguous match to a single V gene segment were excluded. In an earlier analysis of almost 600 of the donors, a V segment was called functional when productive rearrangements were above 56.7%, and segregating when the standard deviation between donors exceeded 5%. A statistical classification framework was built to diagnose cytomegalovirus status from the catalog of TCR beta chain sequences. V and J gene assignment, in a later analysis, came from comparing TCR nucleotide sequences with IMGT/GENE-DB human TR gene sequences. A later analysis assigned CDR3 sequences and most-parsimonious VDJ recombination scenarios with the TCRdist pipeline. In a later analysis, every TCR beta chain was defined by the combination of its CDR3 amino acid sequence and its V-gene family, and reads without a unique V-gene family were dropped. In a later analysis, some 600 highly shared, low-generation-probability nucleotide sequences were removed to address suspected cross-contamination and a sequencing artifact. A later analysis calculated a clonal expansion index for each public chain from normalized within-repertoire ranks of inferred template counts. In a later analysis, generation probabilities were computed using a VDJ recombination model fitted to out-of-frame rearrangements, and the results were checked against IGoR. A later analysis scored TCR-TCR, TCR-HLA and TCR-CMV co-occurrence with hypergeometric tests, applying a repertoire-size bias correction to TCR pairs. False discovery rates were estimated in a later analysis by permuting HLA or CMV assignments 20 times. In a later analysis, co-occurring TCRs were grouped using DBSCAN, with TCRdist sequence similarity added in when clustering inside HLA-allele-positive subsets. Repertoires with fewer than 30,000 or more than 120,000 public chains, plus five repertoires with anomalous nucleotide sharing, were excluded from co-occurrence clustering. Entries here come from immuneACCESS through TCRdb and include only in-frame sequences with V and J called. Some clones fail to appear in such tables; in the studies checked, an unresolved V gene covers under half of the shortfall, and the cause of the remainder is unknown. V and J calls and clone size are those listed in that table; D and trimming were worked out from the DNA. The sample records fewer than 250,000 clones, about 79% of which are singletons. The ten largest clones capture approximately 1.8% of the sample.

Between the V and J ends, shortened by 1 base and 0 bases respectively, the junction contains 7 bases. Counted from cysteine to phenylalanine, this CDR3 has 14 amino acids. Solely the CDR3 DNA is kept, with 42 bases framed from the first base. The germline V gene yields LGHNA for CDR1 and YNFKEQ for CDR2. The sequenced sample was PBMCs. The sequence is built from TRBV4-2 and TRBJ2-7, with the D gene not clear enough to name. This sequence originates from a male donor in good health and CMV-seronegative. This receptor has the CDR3 CASSQGGSSYEQYF. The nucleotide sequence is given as TGTGCCAGCAGCCAAGGAGGAAGCTCCTACGAGCAGTACTTC.